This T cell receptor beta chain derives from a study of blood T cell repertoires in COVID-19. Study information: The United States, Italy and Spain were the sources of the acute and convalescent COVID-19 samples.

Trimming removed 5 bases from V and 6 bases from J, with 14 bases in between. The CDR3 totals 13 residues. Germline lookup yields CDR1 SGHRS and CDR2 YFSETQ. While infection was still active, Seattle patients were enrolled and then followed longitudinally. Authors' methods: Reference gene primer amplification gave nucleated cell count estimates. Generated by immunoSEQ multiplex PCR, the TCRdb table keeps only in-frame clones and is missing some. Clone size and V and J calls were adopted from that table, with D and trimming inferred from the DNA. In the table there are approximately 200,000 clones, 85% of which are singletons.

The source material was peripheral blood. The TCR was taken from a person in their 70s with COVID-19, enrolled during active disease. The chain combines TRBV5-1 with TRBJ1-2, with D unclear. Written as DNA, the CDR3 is TGCGCCAGCAGGGTAGGCCGGGGAGATGGCTACACCTTC. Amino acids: CASRVGRGDGYTF.